Below are 14 T cell receptor beta chains sequenced from a single sample in a study of blood T cell repertoires in COVID-19. The table came from immunoSEQ multiplex PCR; TCRdb's copy has only in-frame clones and leaves some out. This sample yields 160,000 or so clones, of which 86% are seen a single time; roughly 4% belongs to the top ten. The sequenced sample consisted of peripheral blood. The receptors here all came from a woman between 65 and 79 years old with acute or convalescent COVID-19.

This rearrangement joins TRBV27 to TRBJ2-2; the D gene is possibly TRBD2 (5 bases). The CDR3 spans 13 residues. Germline V CDR1 and CDR2: MNHEY, SMNVEV (reference sequence). V shed 4 bases and J shed 3 bases, with 6 bases lying between them. The CDR3 loop is CASSSGDTGELFF. The CDR3, as DNA: TGTGCCAGCAGTTCCGGGGACACCGGGGAGCTGTTTTTT.

In regard to this clone: Relative to the germline gene, one junction end is altered; a read error may explain this. The rearrangement joins TRBV2 to TRBJ1-2, with 7 bases matching TRBD1. Germline-derived CDR1 and CDR2 are SNHLY and FYNNEI. CDR3 length: 13 residues. The CDR3 loop is CASSEGGNYGYTF. CDR3 nucleotides: TGTGCCAGCAGCGAAGGGGGCAACTATGGCTACACCTTC.

The chain uses TRBV3-1 (or the pseudogene TRBV3-2) and TRBJ1-2, with D unclear. Germline V lookup: CDR1 LGHDT, CDR2 YNNKEL (reference sequence). CDR3 length equals 15 residues. V lost 1 base and J lost 1, with 10 bases in between. The CDR3 loop is CASSQAGTNNYGYTF. The CDR3 coding sequence is TGTGCCAGCAGCCAAGCAGGAACCAATAACTATGGCTACACCTTC.

The genes are TRBV28 and TRBJ1-3; 9 nucleotides match TRBD1. The CDR3 is 17 residues long. Trimming removed 8 bases from V and 4 bases from J; junction bases left unmatched: 15. Germline V CDR1 and CDR2: MDHEN, SYDVKM. The CDR3 loop reads CASGHRGSTGGGNTIYF. The DNA of the CDR3 is TGTGCCAGCGGTCACCGTGGATCAACAGGGGGCGGAAACACCATATATTTT.

This chain joins TRBV7-6 and TRBJ2-2, with 10 bases lining up with TRBD2. Trimming at V came to 4 bases and at J to 0 bases, leaving 5 bases not matched to a gene. CDR3 length: 17 amino acids. Looked up from germline, CDR1 is SGHVS and CDR2 is FNYEAQ. CDR3: CASSSRLAGSNTGELFF. The CDR3 bases are TGTGCCAGCAGCTCTAGACTAGCGGGTTCGAACACCGGGGAGCTGTTTTTT.

V gene TRBV28 combines with J gene TRBJ2-1; 9 bases are shared with TRBD2. With V trimmed by 5 bases and J by 7 bases, 12 bases remained unmatched. Looked up from germline, CDR1 is MDHEN and CDR2 is SYDVKM. The CDR3 is made up of 16 amino acids. CDR3 in DNA: TGTGCCAGCAGTGTACTTAGCGGGGGAGCCCTGAATGAGCAGTTCTTC. Amino acid sequence: CASSVLSGGALNEQFF.

V usage is TRBV6-1 and J usage is TRBJ2-7; the D gene is possibly TRBD1 (6 bases). The CDR3 consists of 14 residues. Trimming shortened V by 1 base and J by 2 bases, and 9 bases separated the two germline ends. CDR1 is MNHNS and CDR2 is SASEGT in the germline V gene. For the CDR3, the DNA is TGTGCCAGCAGTGAAGGGGGGCCCCCCTACGAGCAGTACTTC. Translated: CASSEGGPPYEQYF.

The V gene is TRBV18, the J gene TRBJ1-2; the D is unclear. Between the trimmed V and J ends, which lost 0 bases and 1 base, there was a span of 6 bases. Per germline, CDR1 KGHSH and CDR2 LQKENI. This CDR3 has 14 amino acids. CDR3 sequence reads: CASSPPPGNYGYTF. The CDR3 bases are TGTGCCAGCTCACCACCACCGGGTAACTATGGCTACACCTTC.

This clone was found once. V usage is TRBV30 and J usage is TRBJ1-6, with 9 positions matching TRBD1. Germline CDR1 reads GTSNPN; CDR2 reads SVGIG (reference sequence). Trimming took 1 base from V and 10 from J; bases not matched to a gene: 5. The CDR3 consists of 14 residues. In DNA form, the CDR3 reads TGTGCCTGGAGTGACGGACAGGGGAGGTCACCCCTCCACTTT. Its protein product is CAWSDGQGRSPLHF.

The chain joins TRBV2 to TRBJ1-2; 7 positions match TRBD1. The CDR3 has 14 residues. Germline lookup yields CDR1 SNHLY and CDR2 FYNNEI. V lost 2 bases and J lost 8; bases outside the gene matches: 8. CDR3 DNA sequence: TGTGCCAGCAGTGAACCTGGGACAGTAATCGGCTACACCTTC. Residues: CASSEPGTVIGYTF.

This clone was detected once. The chain is built from TRBV9 and TRBJ1-3, with TRBD1 matching over 8 bases. V gave up 4 bases and J gave up 4 bases; unmatched junction bases: 7. There are 15 residues in the CDR3. CDR1 SGDLS and CDR2 YYNGEE come from the germline V gene. CDR3 residues: CASSPRQGTGNTIYF. The CDR3 nucleotides read TGTGCCAGCAGCCCACGACAGGGGACAGGAAACACCATATATTTT.

The chain employs TRBV10-3 and TRBJ2-1; no clear D gene. The CDR3 has 13 amino acids. The V end lost 5 bases, the J end lost 0 bases, and 5 bases lay between the germline ends. CDR1 ENHRY and CDR2 SYGVKD come from the germline V gene. The CDR3 region is CAISLSSYNEQFF. The CDR3 DNA follows: TGTGCCATCAGTCTCAGCTCCTACAATGAGCAGTTCTTC.

The chain is built from TRBV5-8 and TRBJ2-1; the match to TRBD1 covers 9 bases. This CDR3 is built from 17 residues. In germline, CDR1 is SGHTS, CDR2 YDEGEE. Trimming took 2 bases from V and 9 from J; bases not matched to a gene: 15. DNA of the CDR3: TGTGCCAGCAGCTTTCCCAAACCGGACAGGGGTCTTGGTGAGCAGTTCTTC. This codes for CASSFPKPDRGLGEQFF.

V is TRBV14 and J is TRBJ1-4; D is unresolved. V lost 2 bases, J lost 15 bases, and 13 bases lay in between. The CDR3 totals 12 residues. Germline V lookup: CDR1 SGHDN, CDR2 FVKESK. This CDR3 reads CASSQSGRWLFF. The CDR3 nucleotides read TGTGCCAGCAGCCAATCTGGGAGGTGGTTGTTTTTT.